This TCR beta chain is drawn from a study of tumor and adjacent non-tumor tissue in lung cancer. At the level of the study: On average, productive TCRbeta reads reached roughly 3.9 million per sample. Study results and limitations: TCR diversity was significantly greater in tumor than normal lung tissue. Patients with more diverse tumor TCRs had worse survival.

A modified ARM-PCR protocol with three rounds of nested PCR amplified TCRbeta. TCRdb reprocessed the multiplex PCR reads with MiXCR, giving one entry per CDR3 protein. The sample yields some 80,000 distinct CDR3 sequences, 76% seen once. The template was RNA from unsorted bulk tissue. More than 3 cm separated this lung sample from the edge of the tumor. About this clonotype: The antigen remains unidentified. The missing conserved phenylalanine or tryptophan at the end of this CDR3 makes a read error likely. It is unclear where the CDR3 begins or ends on the DNA, so no DNA is shown, and the CDR3 is as TCRdb lists it.

The receptor was isolated from a man aged 65 to 85 with non-small cell lung cancer. Sequencing was done on a sample of distant non-tumor lung tissue.

The CDR3: CTSSTSTGRPYEHYL. The chain recombines TRBV12-3 or TRBV12-4 with TRBJ2-7; the table's D call of TRBD1 was not tested on the DNA. The CDR3 sequence runs 15 residues, both termini included.